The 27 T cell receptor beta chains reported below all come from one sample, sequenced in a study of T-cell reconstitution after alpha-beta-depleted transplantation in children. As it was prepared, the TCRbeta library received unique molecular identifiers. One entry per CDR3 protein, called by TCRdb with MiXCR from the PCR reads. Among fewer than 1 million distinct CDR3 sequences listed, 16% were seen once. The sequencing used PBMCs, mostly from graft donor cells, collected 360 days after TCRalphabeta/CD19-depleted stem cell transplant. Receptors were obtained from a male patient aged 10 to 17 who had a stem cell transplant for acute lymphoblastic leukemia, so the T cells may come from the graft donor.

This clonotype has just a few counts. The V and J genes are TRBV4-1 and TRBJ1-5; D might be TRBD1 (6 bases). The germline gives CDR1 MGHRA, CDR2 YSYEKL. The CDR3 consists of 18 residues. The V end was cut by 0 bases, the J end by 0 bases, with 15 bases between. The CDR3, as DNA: TGCGCCAGCAGCCAAGAGGCATGGTACAGGGATAGCAATCAGCCCCAGCATTTT. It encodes CASSQEAWYRDSNQPQHF.

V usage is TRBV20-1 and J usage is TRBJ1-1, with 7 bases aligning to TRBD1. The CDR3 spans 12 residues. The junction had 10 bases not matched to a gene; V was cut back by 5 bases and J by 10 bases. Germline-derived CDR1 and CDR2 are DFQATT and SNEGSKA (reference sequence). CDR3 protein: CSARRQGVRAFF. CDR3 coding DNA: TGCAGTGCTCGCCGACAGGGTGTGCGAGCTTTCTTT.

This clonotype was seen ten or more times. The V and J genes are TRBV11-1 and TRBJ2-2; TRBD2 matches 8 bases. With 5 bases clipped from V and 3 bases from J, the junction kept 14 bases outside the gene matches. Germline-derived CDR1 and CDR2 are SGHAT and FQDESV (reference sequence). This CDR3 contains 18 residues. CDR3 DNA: TGTGCCAGCAGCCCACACCCCACTAGCGGCACTTACACCGGGGAGCTGTTTTTT. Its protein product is CASSPHPTSGTYTGELFF.

The CDR3, as DNA: TGTGCCAGCAGCCTTAACCCCCTCCAGGCCGGTGAGCAGTTCTTC. Translated, it gives CASSLNPLQAGEQFF. The chain has TRBV5-4 and TRBJ2-1, with D unclear. CDR1 and CDR2 from the germline V gene are SGHNT and YYREEE (reference sequence). CDR3 length equals 15 residues. Deletions cut 4 bases from V and 9 bases from J, with 20 bases between.

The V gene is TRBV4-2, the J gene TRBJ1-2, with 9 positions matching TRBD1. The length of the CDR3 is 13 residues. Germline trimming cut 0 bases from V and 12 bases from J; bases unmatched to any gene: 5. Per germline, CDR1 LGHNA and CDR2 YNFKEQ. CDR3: CASSQDLGQGHTF. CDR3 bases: TGTGCCAGCAGCCAAGATTTGGGACAGGGCCACACCTTC.

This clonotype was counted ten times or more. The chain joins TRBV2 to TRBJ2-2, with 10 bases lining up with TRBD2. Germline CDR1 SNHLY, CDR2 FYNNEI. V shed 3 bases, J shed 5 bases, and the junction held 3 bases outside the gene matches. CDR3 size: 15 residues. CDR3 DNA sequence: TGTGCCAGCAGTGATTTACTAGCGGGGACCGGGGAGCTGTTTTTT. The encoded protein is CASSDLLAGTGELFF. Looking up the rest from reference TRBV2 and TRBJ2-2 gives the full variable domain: EPEVTQTPSHQVTQMGQEVILRCVPISNHLYFYWYRQILGQKVEFLVSFYNNEISEKSEIFDDQFSVERPDGSNFTLKIRSTKLEDSAMYFCASSDLLAGTGELFFGEGSRLTVL.

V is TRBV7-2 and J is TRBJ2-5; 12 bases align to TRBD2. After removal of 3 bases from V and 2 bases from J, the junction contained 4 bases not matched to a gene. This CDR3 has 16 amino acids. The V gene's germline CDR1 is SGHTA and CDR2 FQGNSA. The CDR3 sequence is CASSFFLAGGQETQYF. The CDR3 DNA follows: TGTGCCAGCAGCTTCTTCCTAGCGGGGGGGCAAGAGACCCAGTACTTC.

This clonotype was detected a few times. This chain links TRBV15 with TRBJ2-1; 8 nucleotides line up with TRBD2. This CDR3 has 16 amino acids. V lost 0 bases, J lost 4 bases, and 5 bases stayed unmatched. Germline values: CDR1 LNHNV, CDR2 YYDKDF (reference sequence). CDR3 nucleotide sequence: TGTGCCACCAGCAGAGATCACGGGAGGGGATACAATGAGCAGTTCTTC. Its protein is CATSRDHGRGYNEQFF.

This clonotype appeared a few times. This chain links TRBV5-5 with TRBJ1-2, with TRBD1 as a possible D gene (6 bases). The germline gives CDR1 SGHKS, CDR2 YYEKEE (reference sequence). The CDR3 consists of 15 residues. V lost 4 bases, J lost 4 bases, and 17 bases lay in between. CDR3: CASSRRQGQGYGYTF. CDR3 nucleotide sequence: TGTGCCAGCAGCAGACGCCAGGGGCAGGGCTATGGCTACACCTTC.

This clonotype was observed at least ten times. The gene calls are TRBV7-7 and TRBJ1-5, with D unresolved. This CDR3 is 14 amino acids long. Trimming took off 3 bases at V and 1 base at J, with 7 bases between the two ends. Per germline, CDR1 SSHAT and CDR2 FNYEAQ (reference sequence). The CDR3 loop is CASSLHKSNQPQHF. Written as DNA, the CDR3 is TGTGCCAGCAGCTTGCATAAGAGCAATCAGCCCCAGCATTTT.

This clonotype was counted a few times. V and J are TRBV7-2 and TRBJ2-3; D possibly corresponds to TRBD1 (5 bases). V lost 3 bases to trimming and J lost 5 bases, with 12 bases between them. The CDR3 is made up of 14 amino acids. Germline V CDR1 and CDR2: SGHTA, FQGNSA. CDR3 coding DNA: TGTGCCAGCAGCTTGGGGCTATCCCAAGATACGCAGTATTTT. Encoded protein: CASSLGLSQDTQYF.

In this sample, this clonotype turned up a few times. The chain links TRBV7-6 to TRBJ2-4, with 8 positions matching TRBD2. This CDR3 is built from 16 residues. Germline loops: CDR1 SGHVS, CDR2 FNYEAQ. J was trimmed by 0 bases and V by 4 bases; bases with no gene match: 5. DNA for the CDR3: TGTGCCAGCAGCTCCCGGCTAGCGGGAGCCAAAAACATTCAGTACTTC. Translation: CASSSRLAGAKNIQYF.

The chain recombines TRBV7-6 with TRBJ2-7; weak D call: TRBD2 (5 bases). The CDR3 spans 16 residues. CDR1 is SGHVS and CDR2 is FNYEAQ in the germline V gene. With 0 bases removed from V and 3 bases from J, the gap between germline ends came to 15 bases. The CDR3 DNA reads TGTGCCAGCAGCTTAGCGCGGAGGACCCTAGACTACGAGCAGTACTTC. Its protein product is CASSLARRTLDYEQYF.

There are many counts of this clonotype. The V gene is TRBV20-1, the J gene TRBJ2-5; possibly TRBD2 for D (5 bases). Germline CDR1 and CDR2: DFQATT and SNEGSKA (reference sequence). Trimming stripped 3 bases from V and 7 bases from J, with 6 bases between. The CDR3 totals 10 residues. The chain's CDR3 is CSASEGTQYF. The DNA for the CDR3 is TGCAGTGCTAGTGAGGGGACCCAGTACTTC.

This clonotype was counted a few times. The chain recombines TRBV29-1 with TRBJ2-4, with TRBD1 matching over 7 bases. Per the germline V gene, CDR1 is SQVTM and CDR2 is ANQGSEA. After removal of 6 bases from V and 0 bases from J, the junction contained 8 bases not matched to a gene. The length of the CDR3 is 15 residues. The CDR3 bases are TGCAGCGTCCGGGACAGCTTATTAGCCAAAAACATTCAGTACTTC. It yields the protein CSVRDSLLAKNIQYF.

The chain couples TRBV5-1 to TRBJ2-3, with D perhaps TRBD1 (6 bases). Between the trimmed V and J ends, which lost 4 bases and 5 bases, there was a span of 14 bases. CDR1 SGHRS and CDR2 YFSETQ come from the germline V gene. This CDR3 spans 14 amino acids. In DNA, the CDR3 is TGCGCCAGCAGCCCCAGGGGTGGAAGAGATACGCAGTATTTT. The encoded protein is CASSPRGGRDTQYF.

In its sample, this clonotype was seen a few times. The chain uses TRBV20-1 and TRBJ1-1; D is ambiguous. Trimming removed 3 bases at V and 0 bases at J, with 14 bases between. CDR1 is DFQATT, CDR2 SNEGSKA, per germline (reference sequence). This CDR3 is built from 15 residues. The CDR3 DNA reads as TGCAGTGCTAGCTCGGGATTACACATGAACACTGAAGCTTTCTTT. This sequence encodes CSASSGLHMNTEAFF.

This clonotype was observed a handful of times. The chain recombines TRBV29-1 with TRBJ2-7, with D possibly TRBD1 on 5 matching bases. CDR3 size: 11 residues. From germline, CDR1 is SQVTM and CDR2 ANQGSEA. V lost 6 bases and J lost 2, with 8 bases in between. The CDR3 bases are TGCAGCGTCGCGGACACCTACGAGCAGTACTTC. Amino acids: CSVADTYEQYF.

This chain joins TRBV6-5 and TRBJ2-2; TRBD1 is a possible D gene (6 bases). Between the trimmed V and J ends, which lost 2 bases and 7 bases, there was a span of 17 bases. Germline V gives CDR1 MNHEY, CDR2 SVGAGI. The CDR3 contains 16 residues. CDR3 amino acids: CASSYGGPQGHGELFF. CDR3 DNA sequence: TGTGCCAGCAGTTACGGTGGACCTCAGGGACACGGGGAGCTGTTTTTT.

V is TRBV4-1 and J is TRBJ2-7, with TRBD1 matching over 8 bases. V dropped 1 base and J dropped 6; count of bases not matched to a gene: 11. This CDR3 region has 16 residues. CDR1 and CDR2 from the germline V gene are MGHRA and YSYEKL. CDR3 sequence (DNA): TGCGCCAGCAGCCAAGTCCCTTTGACAGGGGCCGGCGAGCAGTACTTC. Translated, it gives CASSQVPLTGAGEQYF.

The CDR3 nucleotides read TGTGCCAGCAGTTCGGTGGGAGGGCCCTACAATGAGCAGTTCTTC. It specifies CASSSVGGPYNEQFF. The rearrangement links TRBV6-5 to TRBJ2-1, with 7 bases lining up with TRBD2. The V gene's germline CDR1 is MNHEY and CDR2 SVGAGI. The J segment lost 2 bases and the V segment lost 4 bases, leaving 5 bases of the junction unmatched. This CDR3 has 15 residues.

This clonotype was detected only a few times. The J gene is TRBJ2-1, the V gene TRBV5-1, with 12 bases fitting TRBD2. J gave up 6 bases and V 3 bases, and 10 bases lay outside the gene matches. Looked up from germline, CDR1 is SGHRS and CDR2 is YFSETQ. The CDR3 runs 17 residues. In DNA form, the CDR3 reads TGCGCCAGCAGCTCTAGCGGGAGGGAGAGGTACCTCAATGAGCAGTTCTTC. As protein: CASSSSGRERYLNEQFF.

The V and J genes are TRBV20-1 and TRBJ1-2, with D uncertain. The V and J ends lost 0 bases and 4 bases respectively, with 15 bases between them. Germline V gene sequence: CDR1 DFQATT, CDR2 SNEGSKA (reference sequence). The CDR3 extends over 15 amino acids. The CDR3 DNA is TGCAGTGCTAGAGATAGGAGGGTCCAAGGCTATGGCTACACCTTC. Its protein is CSARDRRVQGYGYTF.

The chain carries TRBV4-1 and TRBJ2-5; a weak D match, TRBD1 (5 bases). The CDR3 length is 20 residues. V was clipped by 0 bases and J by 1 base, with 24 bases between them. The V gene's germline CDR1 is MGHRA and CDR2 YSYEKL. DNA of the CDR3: TGCGCCAGCAGCCAAGATATCAGAGTCCTCAGAACAGGCTTCCAAGAGACCCAGTACTTC. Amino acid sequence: CASSQDIRVLRTGFQETQYF.

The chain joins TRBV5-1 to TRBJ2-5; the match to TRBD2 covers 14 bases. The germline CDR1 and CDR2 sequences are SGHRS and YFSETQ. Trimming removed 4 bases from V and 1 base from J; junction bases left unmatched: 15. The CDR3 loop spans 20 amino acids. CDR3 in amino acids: CASSPNKGLAGGGFQETQYF. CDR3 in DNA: TGCGCCAGCAGCCCAAATAAAGGACTAGCGGGAGGAGGCTTCCAAGAGACCCAGTACTTC.

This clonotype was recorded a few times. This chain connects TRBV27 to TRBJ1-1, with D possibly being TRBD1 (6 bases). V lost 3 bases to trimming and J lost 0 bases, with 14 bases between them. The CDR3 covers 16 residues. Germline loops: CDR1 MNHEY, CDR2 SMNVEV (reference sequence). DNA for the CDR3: TGTGCCAGCAGTTTGTACAGGGCTAAACTGAACACTGAAGCTTTCTTT. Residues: CASSLYRAKLNTEAFF.

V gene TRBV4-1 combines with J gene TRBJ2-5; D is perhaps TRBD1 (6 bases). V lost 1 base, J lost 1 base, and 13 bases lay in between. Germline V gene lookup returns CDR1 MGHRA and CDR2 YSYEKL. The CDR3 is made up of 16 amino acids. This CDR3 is CASSQAAGTSQETQYF. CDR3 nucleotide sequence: TGCGCCAGCAGCCAAGCGGCAGGGACATCCCAAGAGACCCAGTACTTC.